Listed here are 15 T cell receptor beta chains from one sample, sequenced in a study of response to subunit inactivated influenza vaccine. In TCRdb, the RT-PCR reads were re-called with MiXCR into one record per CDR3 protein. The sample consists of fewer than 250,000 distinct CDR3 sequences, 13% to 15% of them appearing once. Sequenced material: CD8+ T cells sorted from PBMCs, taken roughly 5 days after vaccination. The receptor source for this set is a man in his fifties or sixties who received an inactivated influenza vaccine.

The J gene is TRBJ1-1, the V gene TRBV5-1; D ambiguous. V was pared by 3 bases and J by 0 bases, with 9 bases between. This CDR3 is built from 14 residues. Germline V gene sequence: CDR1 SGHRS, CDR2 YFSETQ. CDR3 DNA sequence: TGCGCCAGCAGCTGGATTACTCTGAACACTGAAGCTTTCTTT. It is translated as CASSWITLNTEAFF.

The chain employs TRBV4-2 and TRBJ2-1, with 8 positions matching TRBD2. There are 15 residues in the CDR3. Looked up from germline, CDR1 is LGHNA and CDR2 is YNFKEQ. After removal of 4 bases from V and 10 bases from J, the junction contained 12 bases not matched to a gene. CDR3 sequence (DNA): TGTGCCAGCAGCCCCTTAGCGGGGAAGGGGGAGGAGCAGTTCTTC. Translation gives CASSPLAGKGEEQFF.

The CDR3 protein is CASSQRLRGDTQYF. CDR3 nucleotides: TGTGCCAGCAGCCAGAGGCTTAGAGGGGATACGCAGTATTTT. J is TRBJ2-3 and V is TRBV7-8, with a possible D match to TRBD2 (5 bases). This CDR3 has 14 residues. The germline V gene has CDR1 SGHVS and CDR2 FQNEAQ. The V and J ends lost 5 bases and 6 bases respectively, with 15 bases between them.

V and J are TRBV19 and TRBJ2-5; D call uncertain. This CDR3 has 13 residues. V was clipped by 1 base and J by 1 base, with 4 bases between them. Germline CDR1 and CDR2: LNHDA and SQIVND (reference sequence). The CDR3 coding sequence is TGTGCCAGTAGTATAGGAGGCCAAGAGACCCAGTACTTC. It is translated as CASSIGGQETQYF. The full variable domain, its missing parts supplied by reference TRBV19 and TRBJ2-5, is DGGITQSPKYLFRKEGQNVTLSCEQNLNHDAMYWYRQDPGQGLRLIYYSQIVNDFQKGDIAEGYSVSREKKESFPLTVTSAQKNPTAFYLCASSIGGQETQYFGPGTRLLVL.

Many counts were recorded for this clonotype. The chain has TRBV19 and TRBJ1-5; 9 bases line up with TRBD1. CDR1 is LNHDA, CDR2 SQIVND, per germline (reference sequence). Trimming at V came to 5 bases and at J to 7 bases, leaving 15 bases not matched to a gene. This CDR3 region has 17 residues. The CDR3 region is CASSRITGTGSPQPQHF. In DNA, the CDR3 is TGTGCCAGTAGTCGAATTACCGGGACAGGGAGTCCCCAGCCCCAGCATTTT. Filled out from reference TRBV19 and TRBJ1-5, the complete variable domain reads DGGITQSPKYLFRKEGQNVTLSCEQNLNHDAMYWYRQDPGQGLRLIYYSQIVNDFQKGDIAEGYSVSREKKESFPLTVTSAQKNPTAFYLCASSRITGTGSPQPQHFGDGTRLSIL.

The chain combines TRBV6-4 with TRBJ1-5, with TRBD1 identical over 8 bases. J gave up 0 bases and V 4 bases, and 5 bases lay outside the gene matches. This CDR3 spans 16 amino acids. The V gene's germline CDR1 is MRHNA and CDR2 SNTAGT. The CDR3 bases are TGTGCCAGCAGTGTTAACAGGGGGTATAGCAATCAGCCCCAGCATTTT. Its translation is CASSVNRGYSNQPQHF.

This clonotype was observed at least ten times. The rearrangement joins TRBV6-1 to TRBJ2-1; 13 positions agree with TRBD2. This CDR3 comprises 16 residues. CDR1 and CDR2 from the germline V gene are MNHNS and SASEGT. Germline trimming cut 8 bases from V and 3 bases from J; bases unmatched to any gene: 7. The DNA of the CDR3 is TGTGCCAGCTTTCCGGGACTAGCGGGGCTCTACAATGAGCAGTTCTTC. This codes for CASFPGLAGLYNEQFF.

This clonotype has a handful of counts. The CDR3 here is CASSVGAESSYEQYF. The DNA of the CDR3 is TGTGCCAGCAGCGTAGGGGCAGAGAGCTCCTACGAGCAGTACTTC. J is TRBJ2-7 and V is TRBV9; no firm D call. The CDR3 totals 15 residues. V lost 0 bases, J lost 0 bases, and 10 bases lay in between. The V gene's germline CDR1 is SGDLS and CDR2 YYNGEE.

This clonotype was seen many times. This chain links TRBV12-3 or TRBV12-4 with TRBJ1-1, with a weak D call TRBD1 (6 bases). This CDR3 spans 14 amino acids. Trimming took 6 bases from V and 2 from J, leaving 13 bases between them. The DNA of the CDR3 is TGTGCCAGCAGCCGAGGGGGGCCAAACACTGAAGCTTTCTTT. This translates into CASSRGGPNTEAFF.

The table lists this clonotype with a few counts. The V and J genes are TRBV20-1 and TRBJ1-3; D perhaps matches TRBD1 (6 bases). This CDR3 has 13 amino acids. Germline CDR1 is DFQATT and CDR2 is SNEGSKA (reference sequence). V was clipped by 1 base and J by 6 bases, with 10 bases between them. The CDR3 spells CSARARGENTIYF. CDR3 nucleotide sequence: TGCAGTGCTAGAGCCAGGGGAGAAAACACCATATATTTT.

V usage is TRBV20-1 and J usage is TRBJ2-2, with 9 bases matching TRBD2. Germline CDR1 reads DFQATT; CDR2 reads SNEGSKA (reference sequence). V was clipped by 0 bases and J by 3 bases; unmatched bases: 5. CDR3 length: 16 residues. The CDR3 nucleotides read TGCAGTGCTAGAGATTCGGCGGGGGGGGACACCGGGGAGCTGTTTTTT. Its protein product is CSARDSAGGDTGELFF.

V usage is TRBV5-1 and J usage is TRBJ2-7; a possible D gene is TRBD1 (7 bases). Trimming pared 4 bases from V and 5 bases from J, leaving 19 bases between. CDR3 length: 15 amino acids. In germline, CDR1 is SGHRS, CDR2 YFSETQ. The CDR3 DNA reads TGCGCCAGCAGCCCCGCACCTCAGGGGGGCCACGAGCAGTACTTC. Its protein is CASSPAPQGGHEQYF.

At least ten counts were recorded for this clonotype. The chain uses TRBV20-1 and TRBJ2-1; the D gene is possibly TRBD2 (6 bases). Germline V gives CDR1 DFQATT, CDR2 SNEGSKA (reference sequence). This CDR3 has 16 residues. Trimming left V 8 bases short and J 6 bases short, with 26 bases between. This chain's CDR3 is CSLSGLLSPITNEQFF. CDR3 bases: TGCAGTCTCTCGGGACTCCTTTCACCAATTACCAATGAGCAGTTCTTC.

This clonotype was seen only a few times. Here the CDR3 DNA reads TGCGCCAGCAGCGGTAGGGGGGGTAACTATGGCTACACCTTC. This sequence encodes CASSGRGGNYGYTF. This chain links TRBV4-1 with TRBJ1-2; the D gene is possibly TRBD1 (6 bases). With 5 bases removed from V and 1 base from J, the gap between germline ends came to 11 bases. CDR3 size: 14 residues. Germline V gives CDR1 MGHRA, CDR2 YSYEKL.

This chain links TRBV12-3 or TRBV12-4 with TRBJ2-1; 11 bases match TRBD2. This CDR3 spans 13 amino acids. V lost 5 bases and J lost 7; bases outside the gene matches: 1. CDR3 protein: CASSPSGGNEQFF. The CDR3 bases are TGTGCCAGCAGTCCTAGCGGGGGGAATGAGCAGTTCTTC.